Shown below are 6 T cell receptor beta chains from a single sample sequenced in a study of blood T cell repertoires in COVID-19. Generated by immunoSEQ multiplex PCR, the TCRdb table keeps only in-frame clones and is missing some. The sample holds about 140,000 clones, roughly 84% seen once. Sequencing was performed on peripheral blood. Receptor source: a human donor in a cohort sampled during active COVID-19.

The CDR3 spells CASSLDRARSPLHF. DNA for the CDR3: TGTGCCAGCAGTCTTGACAGGGCGCGTTCACCCCTCCACTTT. The chain employs TRBV3-1 (or the pseudogene TRBV3-2) and TRBJ1-6; 7 bases align to TRBD1. With 6 bases clipped from V and 9 bases from J, the junction kept 8 bases outside the gene matches. The CDR3 totals 14 residues. Germline values: CDR1 LGHDT, CDR2 YNNKEL (reference sequence).

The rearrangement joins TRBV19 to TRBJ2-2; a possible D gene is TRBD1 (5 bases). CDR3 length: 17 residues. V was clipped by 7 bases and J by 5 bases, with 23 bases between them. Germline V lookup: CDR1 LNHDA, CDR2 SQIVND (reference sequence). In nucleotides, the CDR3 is TGTGCCAGTACTAAGGACATGGGTTGGCACCAAACCGGGGAGCTGTTTTTT. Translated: CASTKDMGWHQTGELFF.

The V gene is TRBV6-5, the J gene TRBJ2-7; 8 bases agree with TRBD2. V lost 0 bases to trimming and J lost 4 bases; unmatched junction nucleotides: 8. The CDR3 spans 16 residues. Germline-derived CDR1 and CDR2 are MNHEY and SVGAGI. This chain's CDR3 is CASSYSRREGPYEQYV. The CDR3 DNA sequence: TGTGCCAGCAGTTACTCGCGACGGGAGGGCCCATACGAGCAGTACGTC.

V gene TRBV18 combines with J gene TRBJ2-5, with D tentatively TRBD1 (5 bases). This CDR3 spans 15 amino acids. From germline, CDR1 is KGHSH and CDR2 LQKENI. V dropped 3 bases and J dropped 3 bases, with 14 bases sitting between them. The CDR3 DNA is TGTGCCAGCTCACCCAACCCAGGGATGGAAGAGACCCAGTACTTC. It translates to CASSPNPGMEETQYF.

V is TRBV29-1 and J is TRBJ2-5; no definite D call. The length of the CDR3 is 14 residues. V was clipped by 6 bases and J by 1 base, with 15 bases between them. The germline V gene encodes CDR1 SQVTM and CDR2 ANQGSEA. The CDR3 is CSVRAMVGQETQYF. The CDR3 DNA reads TGCAGCGTAAGAGCGATGGTGGGCCAAGAGACCCAGTACTTC.

CDR3 residues: CASSNGLGNQPQHF. The CDR3 coding sequence is TGTGCCAGTAGTAACGGACTTGGCAATCAGCCCCAGCATTTT. The genes are TRBV19 and TRBJ1-5; D unclear. The CDR3 has 14 amino acids. V was trimmed by 4 bases and J by 2 bases, leaving 9 bases between them. Germline CDR1 reads LNHDA; CDR2 reads SQIVND (reference sequence).